A selection of T cell receptor beta chains follows, all from one sample in a study of shared clonotypes between healthy human individuals. Profiling relied on immunoSEQ multiplex PCR, and the TCRdb table lists in-frame clones only, not all of them. Seen here are under 300,000 clones, under 80% observed once, and the top ten hold approximately 12%. Specimen: memory CD4+ T cells sorted from blood. The receptors derive from a man under 40 in good health. Both conserved end residues are part of each CDR3. The D gene is left open where the match is weak. The size of a clone is reported for some rows only, either as once, few or many, or as a class for expanded clones.

v_gene	abundance	len	d_gene	j_gene	CDR3nt	CDR3aa
TRBV2	-	14	-	TRBJ2-7	TGTGCCAGCAACGTAAGGCAGGGACCCTACGAGCAGTACTTC	CASNVRQGPYEQYF
TRBV19	few	10	-	TRBJ1-5	TGTGCCAGTAGTACCCAGCCCCAGCATTTT	CASSTQPQHF
TRBV7-8	-	13	-	TRBJ2-1	TGTGCCAGCAGCTTAGTCTGGCAGAATGAGCAGTTCTTC	CASSLVWQNEQFF
TRBV5-4	-	16	-	TRBJ2-3	TGTGCCAGCAGCTTGGGCCGGGGCACTAGCACAGATACGCAGTATTTT	CASSLGRGTSTDTQYF
TRBV5-1	-	15	TRBD2	TRBJ2-4	TGCGCCAGCAGCCTAATAGCGGGGGCAGAAAACATTCAGTACTTC	CASSLIAGAENIQYF
TRBV5-1	few	15	-	TRBJ1-4	TGCGCCAGCAGCTTGGATGGACAGAGCCATGAAAAACTGTTTTTT	CASSLDGQSHEKLFF
TRBV7-2	-	14	-	TRBJ2-1	TGTGCCAGCAGCTTCGGTGGACCGTACAATGAGCAGTTCTTC	CASSFGGPYNEQFF
TRBV18	-	16	-	TRBJ2-6	TGTGCCAGCTCAGCGGGACACACCTCTGGGGCCAACGTCCTGACTTTC	CASSAGHTSGANVLTF
TRBV2	many	18	TRBD1	TRBJ1-2	TGTGCCAGCAGCGAGGGATGGATCAGGGGGCGAACTCAGTATGGCTACACCTTC	CASSEGWIRGRTQYGYTF
TRBV28	-	16	-	TRBJ2-2	TGTGCCAGCAGTTCCCCGATCTTGACGGGGACCGGGGAGCTGTTTTTT	CASSSPILTGTGELFF
TRBV28	few	14	-	TRBJ1-1	TGTGCCAGCAGTTTTAGGGGTATGGGCACTGAAGCTTTCTTT	CASSFRGMGTEAFF
TRBV11-1	-	14	TRBD1	TRBJ2-3	TGTGCCAGCAGCCTGGACAGGAACACAGATACGCAGTATTTT	CASSLDRNTDTQYF
TRBV27	-	13	-	TRBJ2-3	TGTGCCAGCAGCCACAAGGGCAGGGCGGCGCAGTATTTT	CASSHKGRAAQYF
TRBV29-1	-	11	-	TRBJ2-1	TGCAGCGTTGTTCCACCCAATGAGCAGTTCTTC	CSVVPPNEQFF
TRBV29-1	-	12	-	TRBJ2-5	TGCAGCGTGGGGGGTCGGCAAGAGACCCAGTACTTC	CSVGGRQETQYF
TRBV5-4	-	14	-	TRBJ2-5	TGTGCCAGCAGCACCCCCGAGACTGGCGAGACCCAGTACTTC	CASSTPETGETQYF
TRBV6-6	-	16	TRBD2	TRBJ2-1	TGTGCCAGCACCAAAGAGACTAGCGGGAGTTTCAATGAGCAGTTCTTC	CASTKETSGSFNEQFF
TRBV5-4	-	14	-	TRBJ2-2	TGTGCCAGCAGCTTGGCCACAGGACCCGGGGAGCTGTTTTTT	CASSLATGPGELFF
TRBV7-2	-	15	TRBD1	TRBJ1-5	TGTGCCAGCAGCCCCGGACAGGGGCATAATCAGCCCCAGCATTTT	CASSPGQGHNQPQHF
TRBV9	-	17	-	TRBJ2-3	TGTGCCAGCAGCGTAGACCACACAGGGTATACTACAGATACGCAGTATTTT	CASSVDHTGYTTDTQYF
TRBV11-2	-	19	TRBD2	TRBJ2-7	TGTGCCAGCAGCTTAGCTCGGGCAGGGACTAGCGGGATATCTTACGAGCAGTACTTC	CASSLARAGTSGISYEQYF
TRBV7-9	-	17	-	TRBJ2-2	TGTGCCAGCAGCTTAGCGTTGCAGGGATCGAACACCGGGGAGCTGTTTTTT	CASSLALQGSNTGELFF
TRBV6-6	-	13	TRBD1	TRBJ1-4	TGTGCCAGTTCGGACAGGGCAGGGTGGAAACTGTTTTTT	CASSDRAGWKLFF
TRBV9	-	14	-	TRBJ1-3	TGTGCCAGCAGCGTAGGACAAAAGGGAAACACCATATATTTT	CASSVGQKGNTIYF
TRBV27	-	17	-	TRBJ2-3	TGTGCCAGCAGTTCCCCCCTCAGGGGTGCGGGCACAGATACGCAGTATTTT	CASSSPLRGAGTDTQYF
TRBV18	-	13	-	TRBJ2-1	TGTGCCAGCTCACCACCGTCGGGGAATGAGCAGTTCTTC	CASSPPSGNEQFF
TRBV21-1	-	9	-	TRBJ2-1	TGTGCCAGCAGGGATGAGCAGTTCTTC	CASRDEQFF
TRBV18	few	16	-	TRBJ2-2	TGTGCCAGCTCACCGAAAACCGGGAGTAACACCGGGGAGCTGTTTTTT	CASSPKTGSNTGELFF
TRBV30	-	14	TRBD2	TRBJ2-2	TGTGCCTGGTCTACCGGGACTAGCTCCGGGGAGCTGTTTTTT	CAWSTGTSSGELFF
TRBV19	many	15	TRBD2	TRBJ2-2	TGTGCCAGTGAGAGCGGGAGGCTGTTAAACGGGGAGCTGTTTTTT	CASESGRLLNGELFF
TRBV28	-	14	TRBD2	TRBJ2-1	TGTGCCAGCAGGGCGGGAGGGGAATACAATGAGCAGTTCTTC	CASRAGGEYNEQFF
TRBV5-1	-	19	-	TRBJ2-6	TGCGCCAGCAGCCTGCCGGCGAGGGCCCCATACTCTGGGGCCAACGTCCTGACTTTC	CASSLPARAPYSGANVLTF
TRBV30	-	13	-	TRBJ1-1	TGTGCCTGGACGGGGGGCGTGAACACTGAAGCTTTCTTT	CAWTGGVNTEAFF
TRBV9	-	14	TRBD2	TRBJ2-5	TGTGCCAGCAGCGTAGAGGCTAGCGGGAGTCTCCGAAACTTC	CASSVEASGSLRNF
TRBV6-1	-	15	-	TRBJ1-1	TGTGCCAGCAGTGAAAGGGGCAACTCTAGGACTGAAGCTTTCTTT	CASSERGNSRTEAFF
TRBV25-1	-	15	TRBD1	TRBJ2-2	TGTGCCAGCAGCGTACGGACAGGGGGCACCGGGGAGCTGTTTTTT	CASSVRTGGTGELFF
TRBV6-1	-	12	-	TRBJ2-7	TGTGCCAGCAGTGACAGGTTGGGGGAGCAGTACTTC	CASSDRLGEQYF
TRBV27	-	13	-	TRBJ1-4	TGTGCCAGCAGTCTGGACGGTAATGAAAAACTGTTTTTT	CASSLDGNEKLFF
TRBV11-2	-	14	-	TRBJ1-3	TGTGCCAGCAGCTTAGATCTGGATGGAAACACCATATATTTT	CASSLDLDGNTIYF
TRBV11-2	-	13	-	TRBJ2-7	TGTGCCAGCAGCTTGATCGCGCCCTACGAGCAGTACTTC	CASSLIAPYEQYF
TRBV10-3	medium-sized	14	-	TRBJ1-1	TGTGCCATCAGGACGGACATCCTGAACACTGAAGCTTTCTTT	CAIRTDILNTEAFF
TRBV5-1	-	14	-	TRBJ2-3	TGCGCCAGCAGCTTGATCGGGGTAACAGATACGCAGTATTTT	CASSLIGVTDTQYF
TRBV18	few	15	TRBD1	TRBJ2-7	TGTGCCAGCTCACCTGGACAGGGGAGAGGCTACGAGCAGTACTTC	CASSPGQGRGYEQYF
TRBV2	-	13	-	TRBJ1-5	TGTGCCCAGCGAGTGCGGGAGGATCAGCCCCAGCATTTT	CAQRVREDQPQHF
TRBV11-2	-	15	-	TRBJ2-2	TGTGCCAGCAGCTACGGGAGACGGACGCCCGGGGAGCTGTTTTTT	CASSYGRRTPGELFF
TRBV11-2	few	13	-	TRBJ2-3	TGTGCCAGCGACGAGAACGTGATAGATACGCAGTATTTT	CASDENVIDTQYF
TRBV27	-	16	-	TRBJ2-1	TGTGCCAGCAGTTTACGCGCTGTAGCGCCCTACAATGAGCAGTTCTTC	CASSLRAVAPYNEQFF
TRBV5-5	many	12	-	TRBJ2-7	TGTGCCAGCAGCCTTGGGGTGTACGAGCAGTACTTC	CASSLGVYEQYF
TRBV27	-	14	TRBD2	TRBJ2-3	TGTGCCAGCAGAACCAGCGGGAGACTAAGTACGCAGTATTTT	CASRTSGRLSTQYF
TRBV5-4	-	14	-	TRBJ2-1	TGTGCCAGCACCCCCGGGCCGGGCACGGTTGAGCAGTTCTTC	CASTPGPGTVEQFF
TRBV6-1	-	12	-	TRBJ1-1	TGTGCCAGCAGACGTCCGGGGACTGAAGCTTTCTTT	CASRRPGTEAFF
TRBV28	-	14	-	TRBJ1-2	TGTGCCAGCAGTTCCCCGGGGGGCAGCTATGGCTACACCTTC	CASSSPGGSYGYTF